The entry below describes one T cell receptor (beta chain). Its specificity is not known. The protocol was immunoSEQ multiplex PCR, while the TCRdb copy is restricted to in-frame clones and leaves out a portion. The data contain 15,000 or so clones, around 76% of them singletons. The data were taken from a study of CD4 T cells in relation to SARS-CoV-2 and coronaviruses. Germline-derived CDR1 and CDR2 are SGHTA and FQGNSA. Trimming stripped 5 bases from V and 4 bases from J, with 26 bases between. This CDR3 is built from 18 residues. Unexposed donor CD4+ T cells date from about 2011-2018, before the COVID-19 pandemic. CD4+ T cells were isolated from the cells after around 10 days of culture.

The TCR was taken from a human donor in good health. Sequenced input: CD4+ T cells from PBMCs, cultured in vitro. This rearrangement joins TRBV7-2 to TRBJ1-2; tentative D call: TRBD1 (5 bases). CDR3 region: CASSHGSSGRDDPYGYTF. CDR3 in DNA: TGTGCCAGCAGCCACGGCTCCAGTGGGAGGGACGACCCCTATGGCTACACCTTC.